Each of the 2 T cell receptor beta chains below was sequenced from the same sample in a study of CD8 T cells in Susac syndrome. Random hexamers served to reverse transcribe roughly 0.5 to 1 ug RNA. TCRdb used MiXCR to reprocess the immunoSEQ multiplex PCR reads, holding one entry per CDR3 protein. This table has some 180,000 distinct CDR3 sequences, 90% to 95% appearing once. Sequenced sample: CD4+ T cells from PBMCs. The receptors shown here come from a human donor with Susac syndrome.

The V gene is TRBV6-2 or TRBV6-3, the J gene TRBJ2-5; D perhaps matches TRBD2 (6 bases). The CDR3 spans 13 residues. Germline CDR1 is MNHEY and CDR2 is SVGEGT. V was clipped by 11 bases and J by 5 bases, with 18 bases between them. The CDR3 nucleotides are TGTGCCGGAATGCGGGATTTTCAGGAGACCCAGTACTTC. This translates into CAGMRDFQETQYF.

The J gene is TRBJ1-1, the V gene TRBV5-1; D is unclear. V was cut by 1 base and J by 5 bases, with 9 bases left in between. CDR3 size: 13 residues. Germline CDR1 and CDR2: SGHRS and YFSETQ. CDR3: CASSLTVPTEAFF. CDR3 DNA sequence: TGCGCCAGCAGCTTGACAGTCCCTACTGAAGCTTTCTTT.